This T cell receptor beta chain was sequenced during a study of T cell clonotyping in hematopoietic cell transplantation (dated by TCRdb to the early 2020s). With regard to the full study: Recipient samples taken before transplant were collected after cytoreduction. Patients were recruited between September 2015 and January 2017 and followed until late 2020 or death. In the study, around 130 blood samples were gathered from 35 to 45 consecutive transplant recipients and their related donors. Results the study describes overall, beyond this receptor: A decrease in recipient TCR diversity was observed after transplant, and a progressive increase in pathologically expanded clonotypes was seen from day 30 to day 180. Only a small fraction of recipient repertoires overlapped donor repertoires, with over 95% appearing de novo at the given depth. The sample size was limited, and because cells were not sorted, the contributions of CD4 and CD8 repertoires could not be separated. Donor and pretransplant recipient Inverse Simpson Index values predicted broader posttransplant TCR repertoire diversity.

With the immunoSEQ assay, which is a bias-controlled multiplex PCR relying on V- and J-specific primers, TCR beta CDR3 regions were amplified from genomic DNA. In a second PCR step, a proprietary barcode and Illumina adapter sequences were attached to the CDR3 amplicons. An Illumina MiSeq instrument was used to sequence the CDR3 libraries. Per the source publication's procedure: immunoSEQ Analyzer 3.0 was used for export and quality control, with R Bioconductor and Immunarch used for downstream analyses. Only productive rearrangements within the normalized downsampled data set were used in the calculation of repertoire metrics. Clonotypes larger than 5 templates in the normalized cohort were defined as pathologically expanded. The Inverse Simpson Index was used to measure repertoire diversity. To capture all clonotypes, the CMV-specificity analyses were run on the non-normalized data set. In its TCRdb copy, this immuneACCESS table keeps in-frame sequences only and misses some clones. Where compared with another copy, unresolved V genes explain less than half of these, and the others have no known cause. The V and J calls and clone size come from that table; D and trimming were worked out from the DNA. Counted in this sample were fewer than 50,000 clones; 85% to 90% of them appeared once. Of the sample, just under 6% falls within the top ten clones.

Points on this clone: The antigen this receptor binds is unknown. It has no much larger one-base neighbor in the sample; base qualities were not kept.

This specimen's time point label, per the study, means: recipient sample about 28 days before transplant, after cytoreduction. Blood from recipients was drawn roughly 28 days before transplant, then again at days 30, 100 and 180 after transplant. Nuclei Lysis Solution was used to extract genomic DNA from fresh or cryopreserved unfractionated peripheral blood mononuclear cells. The sequence was collected from a man between 60 and 75 years old with biphenotypic leukemia. Some clones in this sample may be carry-over from other donors' samples. The starting material was peripheral blood mononuclear cells, obtained before stem cell transplant.

The DNA reads as follows: TGTGCCAGCAGCTTAGCCGCAGCGAATGAGCAGTTCTTC. This translates into CASSLAAANEQFF. The sequence joins TRBV7-2 to TRBJ2-1, with no reliable assignment of the D segment. From a lookup of the germline V gene, CDR1 and CDR2 are SGHTA and FQGNSA. A distance of 7 bases separates the germline ends of V and J, which lose 0 bases and 7 bases respectively. Including the terminal cysteine and phenylalanine, the CDR3 comprises 13 residues. Only the CDR3 region is kept as DNA, spanning 39 bases read in frame from base 1.